Given below is one TCR beta chain in context. Antigen: not known. Repertoires were generated with immunoSEQ multiplex PCR, while TCRdb's copy carries only in-frame clones and drops some. The repertoire holds approximately 180,000 clones, approximately 90% seen once, with 2.6% in the top ten. This sample was included in a study of T cell responses to AZD1222 COVID-19 vaccine. Across the study: Second-dose groups at about 4 or about 12 weeks were pooled. Broader study findings: Reportedly, nearly half the spike-specific TCRs target unmutated variant regions.

The CDR3 loop spans 16 amino acids. Germline CDR1 SGHRS, CDR2 YFSETQ. The V and J ends lost 5 bases and 6 bases respectively, with 24 bases between them. The starting material was peripheral blood, obtained on day 0 of AZD1222 vaccination. The rearrangement links TRBV5-1 to TRBJ2-7, with D perhaps TRBD1 or TRBD2 (7 bases each). The receptor was isolated from an adult in good health. As DNA, the CDR3 is TGCGCCAGCAGAACAACCCCCCAGGGGGGGGCGCCCGAGCAGTACTTC. This sequence encodes CASRTTPQGGAPEQYF.